This TCR beta chain was obtained from a study of T cell changes during pregnancy in multiple sclerosis. Germline assignment: CDR1 SNHLY and CDR2 FYNNEI. There are 16 residues in the CDR3. Trimming cost V 4 bases and J 2 bases, with 12 bases left between them. Produced via immunoSEQ multiplex PCR; TCRdb's table is partial and in-frame only. The sample contains 100,000 to 140,000 clones, under 95% of which appear only once. The chain couples TRBV2 to TRBJ2-6; a weak D match, TRBD1 (5 bases). The TCR originated in a female donor in good health, enrolled as a control in a pregnancy study. The starting material was peripheral blood, obtained in the third trimester of pregnancy. CDR3 coding DNA: TGTGCCAGCAGTGTTGGCAGGGTGGCTGGGGCCAACGTCCTGACTTTC. This sequence encodes CASSVGRVAGANVLTF.